Listed here are 30 T cell receptor beta chains from one sample, sequenced in a study of T cells after yellow fever vaccination. One entry per CDR3 protein results from TCRdb running MiXCR on the 5' RACE reads. The sample lists around 30,000 distinct CDR3 sequences, roughly a tenth occurring once. Source: PBMCs, either bulk or a sorted T-cell subset (CD4+, CD8+, memory, or dextramer-sorted; not recorded which), taken around 14 days after the first yellow fever vaccination. The receptors stem from a man younger than 35 who received the YFV17D yellow fever vaccine.

This clonotype was seen repeatedly, ten times or more. The chain carries TRBV3-1 and TRBJ1-2; a possible D gene is TRBD1 (5 bases). V was trimmed by 5 bases and J by 4 bases, leaving 14 bases between them. This CDR3 contains 14 residues. CDR1 is LGHDT and CDR2 is YNNKEL in the germline V gene (reference sequence). The CDR3 DNA reads as TGTGCCAGCAGCGGGGCATTATCCCTCTATGGCTACACCTTC. It specifies CASSGALSLYGYTF.

The sample holds many counts of this clonotype. The CDR3 bases are TGTGCCAGCAGCTCCGAGGGGGGGGGCACTGAAGCTTTCTTT. Its translation is CASSSEGGGTEAFF. The chain recombines TRBV7-9 with TRBJ1-1, with D perhaps TRBD1 (6 bases). Germline loops: CDR1 SEHNR, CDR2 FQNEAQ (reference sequence). CDR3 length equals 14 residues. Trimming removed 4 bases from V and 4 bases from J, with 13 bases in between.

This clonotype was recorded at least ten times. The J gene is TRBJ2-1, the V gene TRBV20-1; 11 positions match TRBD1. Germline CDR1 and CDR2: DFQATT and SNEGSKA (reference sequence). The CDR3 has 11 amino acids. The V segment lost 6 bases and the J segment 13 bases; nucleotides outside the gene matches: 5. CDR3 amino acids: CSAPDRGPQFF. The CDR3 DNA follows: TGCAGTGCACCGGACAGGGGGCCACAGTTCTTC.

The sample holds many counts of this clonotype. The chain recombines TRBV2 with TRBJ2-7, with TRBD1 matching 7 bases. The J segment lost 7 bases and the V segment lost 5 bases, leaving 14 bases of the junction unmatched. The length of the CDR3 is 15 residues. Per the germline V gene, CDR1 is SNHLY and CDR2 is FYNNEI. CDR3 in DNA: TGTGCCAGCAGTCCACAGGGGAGATCCTACGGGGAGCAGTACTTC. Encoded protein: CASSPQGRSYGEQYF. Drawing the rest from reference TRBV2 and TRBJ2-7, the complete variable domain is EPEVTQTPSHQVTQMGQEVILRCVPISNHLYFYWYRQILGQKVEFLVSFYNNEISEKSEIFDDQFSVERPDGSNFTLKIRSTKLEDSAMYFCASSPQGRSYGEQYFGPGTRLTVT.

This clonotype showed up many times. This chain links TRBV5-5 with TRBJ1-2; D is unresolved. The CDR3 has 17 residues. Germline-derived CDR1 and CDR2 are SGHKS and YYEKEE (reference sequence). V dropped 0 bases and J dropped 8 bases, with 23 bases sitting between them. DNA for the CDR3: TGTGCCAGCAGCTTGGACACCATACGAGCAAGAATGGGCGGCTACACCTTC. Protein product: CASSLDTIRARMGGYTF.

This clonotype has at least ten counts. V usage is TRBV18 and J usage is TRBJ1-1; TRBD1 agrees at 10 bases. This CDR3 has 15 amino acids. Germline lookup yields CDR1 KGHSH and CDR2 LQKENI. Trimming cost V 3 bases and J 3 bases; bases outside gene matches: 4. The CDR3 is CASSPWDRGDTEAFF. The CDR3, as DNA: TGTGCCAGCTCACCGTGGGACAGGGGAGACACTGAAGCTTTCTTT.

This clonotype was picked up many times. The V call is TRBV5-1, the J call TRBJ2-5; 10 bases fit TRBD1. CDR3 size: 15 residues. Germline CDR1 is SGHRS and CDR2 is YFSETQ. V was pared by 0 bases and J by 3 bases, with 2 bases of the junction left unmatched. CDR3 in DNA: TGCGCCAGCAGCTTGGCTGGGACAGGGGAAGAGACCCAGTACTTC. Protein: CASSLAGTGEETQYF.

This clonotype was seen repeatedly, ten times or more. The chain is built from TRBV4-3 and TRBJ1-5, with a weak D call TRBD1 (6 bases). This CDR3 spans 15 amino acids. Per the germline V gene, CDR1 is LGHNA and CDR2 is YSLEER. With 4 bases removed from V and 5 bases from J, the gap between germline ends came to 15 bases. The CDR3 spells CASSLTTGRYQPQHF. The CDR3, as DNA: TGCGCCAGCAGCCTAACAACAGGGAGATATCAGCCCCAGCATTTT.

This clonotype has ten or more counts. This chain joins TRBV9 and TRBJ1-5; D is ambiguous. CDR3 length: 13 residues. CDR1 is SGDLS, CDR2 YYNGEE, per germline. V was cut by 4 bases and J by 5 bases, with 10 bases left in between. The CDR3 sequence: CASSPTEDQPQHF. CDR3 in DNA: TGTGCCAGCAGCCCTACCGAGGATCAGCCCCAGCATTTT.

V and J are TRBV4-2 and TRBJ1-6; TRBD1 might be the D (6 bases). This CDR3 contains 15 residues. Trimming took off 4 bases at V and 7 bases at J, with 14 bases between the two ends. Germline loops: CDR1 LGHNA, CDR2 YNFKEQ. The CDR3 is CASSPGHRENSPLHF. The CDR3 region has the DNA TGTGCCAGCAGCCCTGGGCACAGGGAAAATTCACCCCTCCACTTT.

This clonotype was seen many times. V usage is TRBV7-2 and J usage is TRBJ1-2, with 7 bases fitting TRBD1. This CDR3 has 12 residues. The V gene's germline CDR1 is SGHTA and CDR2 FQGNSA. Trimming took 5 bases from V and 8 from J; bases not matched to a gene: 5. DNA of the CDR3: TGTGCCAGCAGCATACAGGGGTACGGCTACACCTTC. Translation gives CASSIQGYGYTF.

This clonotype was observed many times. This sequence joins TRBV5-1 and TRBJ1-1; D is uncertain. The CDR3 contains 14 residues. Trimming removed 0 bases from V and 0 bases from J, with 6 bases in between. Germline V gives CDR1 SGHRS, CDR2 YFSETQ. CDR3 nucleotides: TGCGCCAGCAGCTTGGGCAGGTTGAACACTGAAGCTTTCTTT. Translated: CASSLGRLNTEAFF.

This clonotype was counted ten times or more. This sequence joins TRBV7-2 and TRBJ2-7; D may be TRBD2 (7 bases). CDR1 and CDR2 from the germline V gene are SGHTA and FQGNSA. The CDR3 is 15 residues long. V lost 4 bases, J lost 2 bases, and 15 bases lay in between. CDR3 amino acids: CASSYLGGGAYEQYV. The CDR3 DNA sequence: TGTGCCAGCAGCTACCTAGGGGGAGGGGCCTACGAGCAGTACGTC.

This clonotype was counted at least ten times. The rearrangement links TRBV18 to TRBJ1-1; D is uncertain. CDR3 size: 14 residues. CDR1 is KGHSH and CDR2 is LQKENI in the germline V gene. Trimming stripped 3 bases from V and 1 base from J, with 9 bases between. This chain's CDR3 is CASSPREANTEAFF. Written as DNA, the CDR3 is TGTGCCAGCTCACCGCGGGAGGCGAACACTGAAGCTTTCTTT.

This clonotype was detected ten times or more. J is TRBJ2-3 and V is TRBV4-3; 13 positions agree with TRBD2. V lost 4 bases and J lost 4; bases outside the gene matches: 5. Germline assignment: CDR1 LGHNA and CDR2 YSLEER. This CDR3 contains 16 residues. The CDR3 nucleotides are TGCGCCAGCAGCCCCGAACTAGCGGGGGGGCCAGATACGCAGTATTTT. The encoded protein is CASSPELAGGPDTQYF.

This clonotype occurred many times. The chain joins TRBV12-3 or TRBV12-4 to TRBJ2-1; 13 bases are shared with TRBD2. V lost 6 bases to trimming and J lost 8 bases; unmatched junction nucleotides: 7. The CDR3 extends over 15 amino acids. The CDR3 here is CASRAPGLAGYEQFF. The CDR3 DNA reads as TGTGCCAGCAGAGCGCCGGGACTAGCGGGGTATGAGCAGTTCTTC.

This clonotype was found a few times. The chain carries TRBV27 and TRBJ2-1, with 9 positions matching TRBD2. V shed 7 bases, J shed 4 bases, and the junction held 2 bases outside the gene matches. The CDR3 runs 13 residues. Germline V gene lookup returns CDR1 MNHEY and CDR2 SMNVEV (reference sequence). This chain's CDR3 is CASTSGVYNEQFF. In DNA form, the CDR3 reads TGTGCCAGCACTAGCGGGGTATACAATGAGCAGTTCTTC.

For this clonotype: A much more abundant neighbour one base away suggests this may be a read error. This chain links TRBV12-3 or TRBV12-4 with TRBJ2-1; D assignment may be TRBD1 or TRBD2 (5 bases each). The CDR3 is made up of 15 amino acids. V lost 1 base and J lost 7, with 14 bases in between. In nucleotides, the CDR3 is TGTGCCAGCAGTTTAGTACATGGGTGGGGGAATGAGCAGTTCTTC. It codes for CASSLVHGWGNEQFF.

This clonotype was counted at least ten times. The V and J genes are TRBV6-1 and TRBJ2-2; no clear D gene. The germline V gene encodes CDR1 MNHNS and CDR2 SASEGT. The V end was cut by 4 bases, the J end by 3 bases, with 3 bases between. The CDR3 has 12 residues. The CDR3 region is CASSADTGELFF. In nucleotides, the CDR3 is TGTGCCAGCAGTGCTGACACCGGGGAGCTGTTTTTT.

In this sample, this clonotype turned up a few times. Since a much larger clone is just one base distant, this may be a read error. The chain couples TRBV21-1 to TRBJ2-7; the table names TRBD1, a call not compared with the DNA. TRBV21-1 is classified as a pseudogene. The CDR3 is made up of 16 amino acids. The CDR3 DNA sequence: TGTGTCAGCAGCGGGGGACACCGGGGAAGCTCCTACGAGCAGTACGTC. Its translation is CVSSGGHRGSSYEQYV.

At least ten counts were recorded for this clonotype. This rearrangement joins TRBV15 to TRBJ2-2; perhaps TRBD1 as D (6 bases). Germline V CDR1 and CDR2: LNHNV, YYDKDF (reference sequence). CDR3 length: 18 residues. Trimming cost V 3 bases and J 5 bases, with 22 bases left between them. DNA of the CDR3: TGTGCCACCAGCAGCCAGGGGTCCTCTCAATTTTTTACCGGGGAGCTGTTTTTT. Translating it yields CATSSQGSSQFFTGELFF.

This clonotype appeared many times. The chain uses TRBV7-9 and TRBJ1-2, with 7 nucleotides matching TRBD1. Germline V lookup: CDR1 SEHNR, CDR2 FQNEAQ (reference sequence). V shed 9 bases, J shed 0 bases, and the junction held 10 bases outside the gene matches. This CDR3 comprises 15 residues. The CDR3, as DNA: TGTGCCAGTAGCCGGGACAGCCTCGCTAACTATGGCTACACCTTC. Translating it yields CASSRDSLANYGYTF.

This clonotype was seen ten or more times. CDR3 amino acids: CASTGTGNEKLFF. The CDR3 DNA follows: TGTGCCAGCACCGGGACAGGCAATGAAAAACTGTTTTTT. The chain recombines TRBV2 with TRBJ1-4; 8 positions agree with TRBD1. V was pared by 7 bases and J by 5 bases, with 3 bases of the junction left unmatched. Per the germline V gene, CDR1 is SNHLY and CDR2 is FYNNEI. The CDR3 spans 13 residues.

On this clonotype: Possible read error: a much larger clone is one base away. The J gene is TRBJ2-2, the V gene TRBV7-2, with D possibly TRBD1 on 6 matching bases. The CDR3 runs 15 residues. In germline, CDR1 is SGHTA, CDR2 FQGNSA. The CDR3 DNA follows: TGTGCCAGCAGCCTTGTAGCATGGGACACCTGGGAGCTGTTTTTT. It specifies CASSLVAWDTWELFF.

This clonotype was recorded many times. The rearrangement links TRBV20-1 to TRBJ1-2; possibly TRBD1 for D (5 bases). Trimming removed 0 bases at V and 7 bases at J, with 9 bases between. Germline loops: CDR1 DFQATT, CDR2 SNEGSKA (reference sequence). This CDR3 has 12 residues. CDR3 protein: CSAREGTTGYTF. CDR3 DNA sequence: TGCAGTGCTAGAGAAGGGACTACTGGCTACACCTTC.

This clonotype was observed many times. This chain joins TRBV11-2 and TRBJ1-1, with a tentative D call TRBD1 (6 bases). V was clipped by 4 bases and J by 4 bases, with 13 bases between them. CDR1 is SGHAT and CDR2 is FQNNGV in the germline V gene. CDR3 length: 14 amino acids. The CDR3 bases are TGTGCCAGCAGCTCCACACAGGGTCCCACTGAAGCTTTCTTT. Translation: CASSSTQGPTEAFF.

This clonotype has at least ten counts. The chain joins TRBV2 to TRBJ1-6, with 8 bases fitting TRBD1. Germline V gene sequence: CDR1 SNHLY, CDR2 FYNNEI. Trimming removed 6 bases from V and 0 bases from J; junction bases left unmatched: 4. The CDR3 consists of 16 residues. CDR3 residues: CASSWTGSSYNSPLHF. The CDR3 DNA is TGTGCCAGCAGCTGGACAGGGAGCTCCTATAATTCACCCCTCCACTTT.

This clonotype was seen repeatedly, ten times or more. V and J are TRBV4-3 and TRBJ1-6, with D possibly matching TRBD1 (6 bases). CDR3 length equals 17 residues. Germline V gene data show CDR1 as LGHNA and CDR2 as YSLEER. V was pared by 4 bases and J by 10 bases, with 23 bases between. In nucleotides, the CDR3 is TGCGCCAGCAGCCGGGGAGAGGGTCGGGACAATAGGTCACCCCTCCACTTT. Its translation is CASSRGEGRDNRSPLHF.

This clonotype was counted many times. V and J are TRBV6-1 and TRBJ1-1; no definite D call. Germline loops: CDR1 MNHNS, CDR2 SASEGT. The ends were cut back, 2 bases at V and 3 bases at J, with 7 bases in the middle. CDR3 length: 13 amino acids. In nucleotides, the CDR3 is TGTGCCAGCAGTGAATACGGGGACACTGAAGCTTTCTTT. Its translation: CASSEYGDTEAFF.

There are many counts of this clonotype. The chain's CDR3 is CASSPTGGGPATDTQYF. The CDR3 nucleotides read TGTGCCAGCAGTCCCACGGGGGGGGGTCCCGCAACTGATACGCAGTATTTT. The V call is TRBV28, the J call TRBJ2-3; 8 bases map to TRBD2. Germline CDR1 reads MDHEN; CDR2 reads SYDVKM. V dropped 5 bases and J dropped 6; count of bases not matched to a gene: 16. The CDR3 contains 17 residues. The variable domain in full, with the rest retrieved from reference TRBV28 and TRBJ2-3, is DVKVTQSSRYLVKRTGEKVFLECVQDMDHENMFWYRQDPGLGLRLIYFSYDVKMKEKGDIPEGYSVSREKKERFSLILESASTNQTSMYLCASSPTGGGPATDTQYFGPGTRLTVL.